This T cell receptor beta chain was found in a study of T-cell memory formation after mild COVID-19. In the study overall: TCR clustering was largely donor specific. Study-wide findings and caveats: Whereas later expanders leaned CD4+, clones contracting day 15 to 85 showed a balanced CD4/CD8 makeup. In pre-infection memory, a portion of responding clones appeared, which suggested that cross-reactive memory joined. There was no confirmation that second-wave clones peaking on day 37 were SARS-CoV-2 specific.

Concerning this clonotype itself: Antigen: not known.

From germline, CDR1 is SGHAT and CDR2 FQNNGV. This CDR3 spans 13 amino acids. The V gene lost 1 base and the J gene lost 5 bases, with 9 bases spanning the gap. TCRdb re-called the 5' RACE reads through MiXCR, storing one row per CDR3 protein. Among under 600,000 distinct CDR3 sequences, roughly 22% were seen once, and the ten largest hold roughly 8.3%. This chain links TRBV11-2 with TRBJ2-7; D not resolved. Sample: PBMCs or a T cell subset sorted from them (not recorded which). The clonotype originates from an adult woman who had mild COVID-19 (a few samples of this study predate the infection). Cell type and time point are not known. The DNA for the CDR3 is TGTGCCAGCAGCTTAGTGGATGGGCACGAGCAGTACTTC. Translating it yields CASSLVDGHEQYF.